The rows below give T cell receptor beta chains drawn from one sample of a study of OX40 agonist ivuxolimab in advanced cancers. Sequenced by immunoSEQ multiplex PCR; TCRdb stores in-frame clones only, minus some. This sample has fewer than 95,000 clones, with around 90% found just once. The sample in question was CD4+ or CD8+ T cells sorted from blood, obtained in a trial of the OX40 agonist ivuxolimab. The receptors derive from an adult with an advanced solid tumor such as melanoma, head and neck, liver or kidney cancer. CDR3s include the opening cysteine and the closing phenylalanine or tryptophan. The order of the fields is clone size, J gene, V gene, D gene, CDR3 length, CDR3 DNA, CDR3 protein. D genes are given only for firm matches. Some rows mark clone size as missing; the rest say once, few, many or name a class of expanded clone.

clone size: -
J gene: TRBJ2-1
V gene: TRBV7-8
D gene: -
CDR3 length: 15
CDR3 DNA: TGTGCCAGCAGCCCCGGCATACTTCTAGTCAATGAGCAGTTCTTC
CDR3 protein: CASSPGILLVNEQFF

clone size: -
J gene: TRBJ2-1
V gene: TRBV11-3
D gene: -
CDR3 length: 14
CDR3 DNA: TGTGCCAGCAGCTTGGGGGGCTCCTACAATGAGCAGTTCTTC
CDR3 protein: CASSLGGSYNEQFF

clone size: -
J gene: TRBJ2-7
V gene: TRBV28
D gene: -
CDR3 length: 14
CDR3 DNA: TGTGCCAGCAGTTTAGACAGGAAACATTACGAGCAGTACTTC
CDR3 protein: CASSLDRKHYEQYF

clone size: -
J gene: TRBJ2-7
V gene: TRBV5-1
D gene: -
CDR3 length: 11
CDR3 DNA: TGCGCCAGCAGGGAACAATACGAGCAGTACTTC
CDR3 protein: CASREQYEQYF

clone size: -
J gene: TRBJ2-2
V gene: TRBV19
D gene: TRBD2
CDR3 length: 18
CDR3 DNA: TGTGCCAGTAGTATACTAGCGGGAAAAAAAACCTACACCGGGGAGCTGTTTTTT
CDR3 protein: CASSILAGKKTYTGELFF

clone size: -
J gene: TRBJ2-3
V gene: TRBV5-1
D gene: -
CDR3 length: 14
CDR3 DNA: TGCGCCAGCAGCCCAGGGGTGGACACAGATACGCAGTATTTT
CDR3 protein: CASSPGVDTDTQYF

clone size: few
J gene: TRBJ2-7
V gene: TRBV2
D gene: -
CDR3 length: 11
CDR3 DNA: TGTGCCAGCAGAGCGGCCTACGAGCAGTACTTC
CDR3 protein: CASRAAYEQYF

clone size: -
J gene: TRBJ2-4
V gene: TRBV19
D gene: -
CDR3 length: 15
CDR3 DNA: TGTGCCAGCCAGAAGGGGGCGGGGGCCAAAAACATTCAGTACTTC
CDR3 protein: CASQKGAGAKNIQYF

clone size: -
J gene: TRBJ2-5
V gene: TRBV13
D gene: -
CDR3 length: 16
CDR3 DNA: TGTGCCAGCAGCTTAAGGGTCAGGGTTGTTGGAGAGACCCAGTACTTC
CDR3 protein: CASSLRVRVVGETQYF

clone size: -
J gene: TRBJ2-6
V gene: TRBV15
D gene: -
CDR3 length: 14
CDR3 DNA: TGTGCCACAACGGCCCGCTCTGGGGCCAACGTCCTGACTTTC
CDR3 protein: CATTARSGANVLTF

clone size: -
J gene: TRBJ2-2
V gene: TRBV19
D gene: -
CDR3 length: 11
CDR3 DNA: TGTGCCAGTTCAGGGGTAGGGGAGCTGTTTTTT
CDR3 protein: CASSGVGELFF

clone size: few
J gene: TRBJ1-5
V gene: TRBV10-1
D gene: -
CDR3 length: 15
CDR3 DNA: TGCGCCAGCAGTGAGCGGGAGGTTGGCAATCAGCCCCAGCATTTT
CDR3 protein: CASSEREVGNQPQHF

clone size: -
J gene: TRBJ2-1
V gene: TRBV7-9
D gene: -
CDR3 length: 14
CDR3 DNA: TGTGCCAGCAGCTTCGCGGACAGCTACAATGAGCAGTTCTTC
CDR3 protein: CASSFADSYNEQFF

clone size: -
J gene: TRBJ1-1
V gene: TRBV27
D gene: -
CDR3 length: 13
CDR3 DNA: TGTGCCAGCAGTTTGCAAGCGAACACTGAAGCTTTCTTT
CDR3 protein: CASSLQANTEAFF

clone size: -
J gene: TRBJ2-1
V gene: TRBV13
D gene: -
CDR3 length: 15
CDR3 DNA: TGTGCCAGCAGGGGCACTAGCCCTCTGGGGAATGAGCAGTTCTTC
CDR3 protein: CASRGTSPLGNEQFF

clone size: once
J gene: TRBJ2-6
V gene: TRBV29-1
D gene: -
CDR3 length: 16
CDR3 DNA: TGCAGCGTTGAAGATCTAGCCCGCTCTGGGGCCAACGTCCTGACTTTC
CDR3 protein: CSVEDLARSGANVLTF

clone size: -
J gene: TRBJ2-1
V gene: TRBV30
D gene: -
CDR3 length: 14
CDR3 DNA: TGTGCCTGGAGTGTGGGAGCGGCCTCCAATGAGCAGTTCTTC
CDR3 protein: CAWSVGAASNEQFF

clone size: once
J gene: TRBJ1-2
V gene: TRBV9
D gene: TRBD1
CDR3 length: 15
CDR3 DNA: TGTGCCAGCAGCGTAGAGACAGGGGAGAGCTTTGGCTACACCTTC
CDR3 protein: CASSVETGESFGYTF

clone size: -
J gene: TRBJ1-5
V gene: TRBV2
D gene: -
CDR3 length: 17
CDR3 DNA: TGTGCCAGCAGCGATACTGACAGGTTTGGGACCAATCAGCCCCAGCATTTT
CDR3 protein: CASSDTDRFGTNQPQHF

clone size: -
J gene: TRBJ2-7
V gene: TRBV9
D gene: -
CDR3 length: 13
CDR3 DNA: TGTGCCAGCAGCGTAGAGAGCTCCTACGAGCAGTACTTC
CDR3 protein: CASSVESSYEQYF

clone size: -
J gene: TRBJ1-5
V gene: TRBV5-3
D gene: -
CDR3 length: 15
CDR3 DNA: TGTGCCAGAAGCCCAAGTGCGGCGATCAATCAGCCCCAGCATTTT
CDR3 protein: CARSPSAAINQPQHF

clone size: -
J gene: TRBJ2-2
V gene: TRBV2
D gene: -
CDR3 length: 12
CDR3 DNA: TGTGCCCGTCCTGGGGACACCGGGGAGCTGTTTTTT
CDR3 protein: CARPGDTGELFF

clone size: once
J gene: TRBJ2-7
V gene: TRBV13
D gene: TRBD1
CDR3 length: 17
CDR3 DNA: TGTGCCAGCAGCTTAGTGAAGGAGGGACAGGGGGCGCTTGAGCAGTACTTC
CDR3 protein: CASSLVKEGQGALEQYF

clone size: -
J gene: TRBJ1-5
V gene: TRBV27
D gene: -
CDR3 length: 17
CDR3 DNA: TGTGCCAGCAGTTTGACGGGAGGGGGTTGGGGTAATCAGCCCCAGCATTTT
CDR3 protein: CASSLTGGGWGNQPQHF

clone size: -
J gene: TRBJ2-2
V gene: TRBV27
D gene: TRBD2
CDR3 length: 15
CDR3 DNA: TGTGCCAGCACCCAAGGCACGGGAGGCACCGGGGAGCTGTTTTTT
CDR3 protein: CASTQGTGGTGELFF

clone size: medium-sized
J gene: TRBJ2-7
V gene: TRBV19
D gene: TRBD1
CDR3 length: 14
CDR3 DNA: TGTGCCAGTAGACCGGGACAGGGGTTCTACGAGCAGTACTTC
CDR3 protein: CASRPGQGFYEQYF

clone size: once
J gene: TRBJ2-1
V gene: TRBV27
D gene: -
CDR3 length: 13
CDR3 DNA: TGTGCCAGCAGTTTAGGGCAGAGCAATGAGCAGTTCTTC
CDR3 protein: CASSLGQSNEQFF

clone size: -
J gene: TRBJ1-2
V gene: TRBV5-8
D gene: TRBD1
CDR3 length: 15
CDR3 DNA: TGTGCCAGCAGCCCCCACGGGACAGCCAACTATGGCTACACCTTC
CDR3 protein: CASSPHGTANYGYTF

clone size: -
J gene: TRBJ2-3
V gene: TRBV7-3
D gene: TRBD2
CDR3 length: 15
CDR3 DNA: TGTGCCAGCAGCTCTAGCGGGAGGGCCGTAGATACGCAGTATTTT
CDR3 protein: CASSSSGRAVDTQYF

clone size: -
J gene: TRBJ2-2
V gene: TRBV5-1
D gene: TRBD2
CDR3 length: 15
CDR3 DNA: TGCGCCAGCAAGTTAGCGGGCCCGAACACCGGGGAGCTGTTTTTT
CDR3 protein: CASKLAGPNTGELFF

clone size: -
J gene: TRBJ1-4
V gene: TRBV30
D gene: TRBD1
CDR3 length: 13
CDR3 DNA: TGTGCCTGGACGTTGACAGGGCCGGAAAAACTGTTTTTT
CDR3 protein: CAWTLTGPEKLFF

clone size: -
J gene: TRBJ1-3
V gene: TRBV5-4
D gene: -
CDR3 length: 17
CDR3 DNA: TGTGCCAGCAGCTTGGCCGGGCGAGGGAGCGGTGGAAACACCATATATTTT
CDR3 protein: CASSLAGRGSGGNTIYF

clone size: -
J gene: TRBJ1-2
V gene: TRBV11-3
D gene: -
CDR3 length: 15
CDR3 DNA: TGTGCCAGCAGCCCGTTCACAGGGCGGGTAGAGGGCTACACCTTC
CDR3 protein: CASSPFTGRVEGYTF

clone size: -
J gene: TRBJ2-7
V gene: TRBV9
D gene: -
CDR3 length: 15
CDR3 DNA: TGTGCCAGCAGCGTAGGGAAAGGGATCACCTACGAGCAGTACTTC
CDR3 protein: CASSVGKGITYEQYF

clone size: once
J gene: TRBJ2-1
V gene: TRBV11-2
D gene: TRBD2
CDR3 length: 15
CDR3 DNA: TGTGCCAGCAGCCTACTAGCGGGGTTCTGGAATGAGCAGTTCTTC
CDR3 protein: CASSLLAGFWNEQFF

clone size: -
J gene: TRBJ1-1
V gene: TRBV27
D gene: TRBD1
CDR3 length: 16
CDR3 DNA: TGTGCCAGCCGACTCGGGACAGGACTTCCGAACACTGAAGCTTTCTTT
CDR3 protein: CASRLGTGLPNTEAFF

clone size: -
J gene: TRBJ2-5
V gene: TRBV27
D gene: -
CDR3 length: 12
CDR3 DNA: TGTGCCAGCGGCGCGGCACTTGAGACCCAGTACTTC
CDR3 protein: CASGAALETQYF

clone size: -
J gene: TRBJ1-1
V gene: TRBV30
D gene: -
CDR3 length: 16
CDR3 DNA: TGTGCCTGGAGTGTAAGGACCTTTAAGCGAAACACTGAAGCTTTCTTT
CDR3 protein: CAWSVRTFKRNTEAFF

clone size: -
J gene: TRBJ2-3
V gene: TRBV9
D gene: TRBD2
CDR3 length: 16
CDR3 DNA: TGTGCCAGCAGCTTCGGGACTAGCGGGGGAACAGATACGCAGTATTTT
CDR3 protein: CASSFGTSGGTDTQYF

clone size: -
J gene: TRBJ2-7
V gene: TRBV25-1
D gene: TRBD1
CDR3 length: 12
CDR3 DNA: TGTGCCAGTACAGGGGGAACCTACGAGCAGTACTTC
CDR3 protein: CASTGGTYEQYF

clone size: -
J gene: TRBJ2-3
V gene: TRBV11-2
D gene: TRBD2
CDR3 length: 16
CDR3 DNA: TGTGCCAGCAGCTTATGGGGGGAGGGCCGTACAGATACGCAGTATTTT
CDR3 protein: CASSLWGEGRTDTQYF

clone size: -
J gene: TRBJ2-3
V gene: TRBV10-2
D gene: -
CDR3 length: 16
CDR3 DNA: TGCGCCAGCAGTGGCGACTGGCGGGGATTCACAGATACGCAGTATTTT
CDR3 protein: CASSGDWRGFTDTQYF

clone size: -
J gene: TRBJ2-3
V gene: TRBV5-1
D gene: TRBD1
CDR3 length: 14
CDR3 DNA: TGCGCCAGCAGCCCCGGACAGGGAACAGATACGCAGTATTTT
CDR3 protein: CASSPGQGTDTQYF

clone size: -
J gene: TRBJ2-3
V gene: TRBV21-1
D gene: -
CDR3 length: 15
CDR3 DNA: TGTGCCAGCAGCATAACAGGGAGGTGGACAGATACGCAGTATTTT
CDR3 protein: CASSITGRWTDTQYF

clone size: -
J gene: TRBJ2-5
V gene: TRBV19
D gene: -
CDR3 length: 13
CDR3 DNA: TGTGCCAGTAGTGGTTTAGGAAAAGAGACCCAGTACTTC
CDR3 protein: CASSGLGKETQYF

clone size: -
J gene: TRBJ2-7
V gene: TRBV27
D gene: -
CDR3 length: 11
CDR3 DNA: TGTGCCAGTAGGTTGGGCAACGAGCAGTACTTC
CDR3 protein: CASRLGNEQYF

clone size: -
J gene: TRBJ2-1
V gene: TRBV7-3
D gene: TRBD1
CDR3 length: 14
CDR3 DNA: TGTGCCAGCAGCCCCCCAGGGGGATACAATGAGCAGTTCTTC
CDR3 protein: CASSPPGGYNEQFF

clone size: -
J gene: TRBJ2-1
V gene: TRBV25-1
D gene: -
CDR3 length: 11
CDR3 DNA: TGTGCCAGCAGTGAAGGGCTTGGGGAGTTCTTC
CDR3 protein: CASSEGLGEFF

clone size: -
J gene: TRBJ2-7
V gene: TRBV4-1
D gene: -
CDR3 length: 14
CDR3 DNA: TGCGCCAGCAGCCGCGGGACTCTCTCCTACGAGCAGTACTTC
CDR3 protein: CASSRGTLSYEQYF

clone size: -
J gene: TRBJ2-7
V gene: TRBV5-1
D gene: -
CDR3 length: 14
CDR3 DNA: TGCGCCAGCAGCTTGGCAGGGAGCTCCTACGAGCAGTACTTC
CDR3 protein: CASSLAGSSYEQYF

clone size: -
J gene: TRBJ2-2
V gene: TRBV10-3
D gene: -
CDR3 length: 13
CDR3 DNA: TGTGCCGTCAGTGGGGCCAACACCGGGGAGCTGTTTTTT
CDR3 protein: CAVSGANTGELFF

clone size: -
J gene: TRBJ2-3
V gene: TRBV19
D gene: -
CDR3 length: 16
CDR3 DNA: TGTGCCAGTAGTAGTAGTTTTAGAGCCCCCACAGATACGCAGTATTTT
CDR3 protein: CASSSSFRAPTDTQYF